This T cell receptor (beta chain) appears in the sequencing data of a study of human T cells and chemical hapten exposure. TCRdb passed the RACE reads through MiXCR, listing each CDR3 protein once. The data hold roughly 38,000 distinct CDR3 sequences, with 8% to 10% observed a single time. Regarding time point: patch test 3, about 24 weeks after DPC sensitization. The treatment was: therapeutic diphenylcyclopropenone sensitization with weekly scalp DPC. The total RNA was obtained from whole blood that was not fractionated. The V end was cut by 3 bases, the J end by 5 bases, with 13 bases between. This CDR3 is 14 amino acids long.

J is TRBJ1-1 and V is TRBV12-3 or TRBV12-4, with D tentatively TRBD1 (6 bases). This TCR derives from a man aged 45-65 years with alopecia areata. Some clones in this sample may be carry-over from other donors' samples. The sample consisted of whole blood, taken in connection with sensitization to the hapten diphenylcyclopropenone (DPC). The CDR3 DNA follows: TGTGCCAGCAGTTTTCAGGGGAAGGGGACTGAAGCTTTCTTT. This encodes CASSFQGKGTEAFF.